Below, one T cell receptor beta chain is given with its context. Its matching antigen is unknown. Other DNA sequences in the same sample also yield this CDR3. Measured with immunoSEQ multiplex PCR; TCRdb has only the in-frame clones, and not every one. The table shows more than 1.2 million clones, with approximately 98.5% occurring only once. CDR3 length equals 14 residues. Trimming left V 1 base short and J 0 bases short, with 7 bases between. The germline CDR1 and CDR2 sequences are MNHEY and SMNVEV (reference sequence). These data come from a study of shared clonotypes between healthy human individuals. Findings of the study overall: Shared across a few donors were around 5% of the naive CD4 clonotypes.

The source material was naive CD4+ T cells sorted from blood. Stated subset: CD45RA+ positively selected. This sequence was found in a man aged 30 to 39 in good health. The rearrangement joins TRBV27 to TRBJ2-7; maybe TRBD2 (5 bases). For the CDR3, the DNA is TGTGCCAGCAGTTTATACAGCGGCTCCTACGAGCAGTACTTC. This codes for CASSLYSGSYEQYF.